The 14 T cell receptor beta chains in this list originate from one sample, sequenced in a study of blood T cell repertoires in COVID-19. Produced via immunoSEQ multiplex PCR; TCRdb's table is partial and in-frame only. The sample includes 50,000 to 70,000 clones, about 88% of them seen just once. The sample taken for sequencing was peripheral blood. The receptors derive from a man between 65 and 85 years old with active COVID-19.

The V and J genes are TRBV29-1 and TRBJ2-2, with 8 positions matching TRBD1. The CDR3 runs to 14 residues. CDR1 SQVTM and CDR2 ANQGSEA come from the germline V gene. V dropped 6 bases and J dropped 0; count of bases not matched to a gene: 3. The CDR3 DNA reads as TGCAGCGTAGGGACAGGCACGAACACCGGGGAGCTGTTTTTT. This translates into CSVGTGTNTGELFF.

The chain has TRBV29-1 and TRBJ1-1; the D is unclear. The CDR3 length is 17 residues. Trimming removed 6 bases from V and 7 bases from J, with 30 bases in between. Germline CDR1 reads SQVTM; CDR2 reads ANQGSEA. In DNA form, the CDR3 reads TGCAGCGTCGGACGCGGGTTGCCGGGGTTGGTGTTGAGTGAAGCTTTCTTT. Amino acid sequence: CSVGRGLPGLVLSEAFF.

The chain has TRBV28 and TRBJ2-7; D remains unclear. V was clipped by 4 bases and J by 4 bases, with 14 bases between them. The CDR3 has 14 residues. The germline gives CDR1 MDHEN, CDR2 SYDVKM. CDR3 loop: CASSSSRHLYEQYF. The CDR3, as DNA: TGTGCCAGCAGTTCCTCTCGACACCTATACGAGCAGTACTTC.

The V call is TRBV20-1, the J call TRBJ1-1; D not resolved. This CDR3 has 11 amino acids. Looked up from germline, CDR1 is DFQATT and CDR2 is SNEGSKA (reference sequence). Trimming took off 7 bases at V and 7 bases at J, with 13 bases between the two ends. Written as DNA, the CDR3 is TGCAGTGGTACGGAGGGATATGAAGCTTTCTTT. Its protein product is CSGTEGYEAFF.

The V call is TRBV7-6, the J call TRBJ2-2; D is possibly TRBD2 (6 bases). The V and J ends lost 5 bases and 4 bases respectively, with 14 bases between them. The CDR3 is 15 amino acids. Germline CDR1 SGHVS, CDR2 FNYEAQ. DNA for the CDR3: TGTGCCAGCAGCCTGGGACTGGCAGGCACCGGGGAGCTGTTTTTT. It yields the protein CASSLGLAGTGELFF.

This clone showed up just a few times. The chain recombines TRBV12-3 or TRBV12-4 with TRBJ2-5; no reliable D call. V lost 5 bases and J 5 bases, leaving 12 bases between the germline ends. The CDR3 extends over 13 amino acids. CDR3 in DNA: TGTGCCAGCAGTAGCTCGAGCTGGGAGACCCAGTACTTC. Translation: CASSSSSWETQYF.

The gene calls are TRBV2 and TRBJ1-1; 9 nucleotides match TRBD1. CDR3 length: 13 residues. V lost 9 bases to trimming and J lost 1 base; unmatched junction nucleotides: 3. Germline V lookup: CDR1 SNHLY, CDR2 FYNNEI. Here the CDR3 reads CARSGQGNTEAFF. CDR3 bases: TGTGCCAGATCGGGACAGGGGAACACTGAAGCTTTCTTT.

V usage is TRBV15 and J usage is TRBJ1-6; D unclear. The CDR3 loop spans 13 amino acids. The ends were cut back, 3 bases at V and 7 bases at J, with 7 bases in the middle. Germline V lookup: CDR1 LNHNV, CDR2 YYDKDF (reference sequence). DNA of the CDR3: TGTGCCACCAGCAGGGAGTTGAATTCACCCCTCCACTTT. Protein product: CATSRELNSPLHF.

The chain is built from TRBV7-7 and TRBJ2-6, with TRBD1 matching over 7 bases. This CDR3 spans 16 amino acids. Unmatched junction bases numbered 7, after V lost 4 bases and J lost 4 bases. CDR1 and CDR2 from the germline V gene are SSHAT and FNYEAQ (reference sequence). CDR3 sequence reads: CASSSEQGRGANVLTF. The CDR3, as DNA: TGTGCCAGCAGCTCGGAACAGGGGAGAGGGGCCAACGTCCTGACTTTC.

The chain is built from TRBV28 and TRBJ1-1; 10 bases fit TRBD1. This CDR3 is built from 16 residues. The V gene's germline CDR1 is MDHEN and CDR2 SYDVKM. Trimming at V came to 6 bases and at J to 6 bases, leaving 13 bases not matched to a gene. CDR3 sequence: CASRRSTTGGASEAFF. The CDR3 nucleotides are TGTGCCAGCAGGAGGTCCACGACAGGGGGCGCGTCTGAAGCTTTCTTT. Based on the CDR3 plus reference TRBV28 and TRBJ1-1, the full variable domain is DVKVTQSSRYLVKRTGEKVFLECVQDMDHENMFWYRQDPGLGLRLIYFSYDVKMKEKGDIPEGYSVSREKKERFSLILESASTNQTSMYLCASRRSTTGGASEAFFGQGTRLTVV.

This clone appeared a few times. The chain recombines TRBV9 with TRBJ2-3; 12 positions agree with TRBD2. The CDR3 has 17 amino acids. Trimming cost V 1 base and J 2 bases; bases outside gene matches: 5. Germline-derived CDR1 and CDR2 are SGDLS and YYNGEE. Here the CDR3 DNA reads TGTGCCAGCAGCGTAAAGGGACTAGCGGGTATCACAGATACGCAGTATTTT. Encoded protein: CASSVKGLAGITDTQYF.

This clone was seen a few times. The chain has TRBV3-1 (or the pseudogene TRBV3-2) and TRBJ1-5; 7 bases map to TRBD1. The CDR3 spans 14 residues. The trim removed 4 bases at V and 4 bases at J, leaving 4 bases unmatched. Germline V lookup: CDR1 LGHDT, CDR2 YNNKEL (reference sequence). This CDR3 is CASSLGQQNQPQHF. CDR3 coding DNA: TGTGCCAGCAGCCTGGGACAGCAAAATCAGCCCCAGCATTTT.

The CDR3 region is CASSGGMNTEAFF. In nucleotides, the CDR3 is TGTGCCAGCAGCGGGGGGATGAACACTGAAGCTTTCTTT. The chain joins TRBV5-6 to TRBJ1-1; D is perhaps TRBD1 (5 bases). Germline V CDR1 and CDR2: SGHDT, YYEEEE. With 4 bases removed from V and 0 bases from J, the gap between germline ends came to 7 bases. The CDR3 length is 13 residues. The entire variable domain, with the rest obtained from reference TRBV5-6 and TRBJ1-1, is as follows: DAGVTQSPTHLIKTRGQQVTLRCSPKSGHDTVSWYQQALGQGPQFIFQYYEEEERQRGNFPDRFSGHQFPNYSSELNVNALLLGDSALYLCASSGGMNTEAFFGQGTRLTVV.

This clone has just a few counts. The chain is built from TRBV5-6 and TRBJ1-5; D is unresolved. V was trimmed by 0 bases and J by 6 bases, leaving 13 bases between them. Per the germline V gene, CDR1 is SGHDT and CDR2 is YYEEEE. The CDR3 spans 15 residues. The CDR3 DNA sequence: TGTGCCAGCAGCTTGGGCCACAGAACAGTTCAGCCCCAGCATTTT. This gives the protein CASSLGHRTVQPQHF.